Below are 9 T cell receptor beta chains sequenced from a single sample in a study of cytomegalovirus exposure and HLA in healthy donors. Use of 60 Vbeta and 13 Jbeta primers characterized the PCR. The method was immunoSEQ multiplex PCR; TCRdb's version includes in-frame clones alone and lacks a portion of them. In the table there are fewer than 120,000 clones, approximately 82% of which are singletons. The sequencing sample was made of PBMCs. The source is a man younger than 40 in good health and CMV-seropositive.

The rearrangement uses TRBV6-5 and TRBJ2-1, with 7 bases lining up with TRBD1. The V segment lost 2 bases and the J segment 2 bases; nucleotides outside the gene matches: 6. Germline V gene lookup returns CDR1 MNHEY and CDR2 SVGAGI. This CDR3 is 16 amino acids long. CDR3 in DNA: TGTGCCAGCAGTTACGCCGGGGACAGTCCCTACAATGAGCAGTTCTTC. It codes for CASSYAGDSPYNEQFF.

The chain links TRBV7-9 to TRBJ2-2; TRBD2 matches at 9 bases. The length of the CDR3 is 15 residues. The V gene end was trimmed by 2 bases and the J gene end by 4 bases; junction bases not matched to a gene: 2. From germline, CDR1 is SEHNR and CDR2 FQNEAQ (reference sequence). In DNA, the CDR3 is TGTGCCAGCAGCTTAAGCGGGGGGATCACCGGGGAGCTGTTTTTT. This encodes CASSLSGGITGELFF.

This clone was seen more than once but under ten times. This chain connects TRBV6-1 to TRBJ1-2, with D unclear. The CDR3 extends over 13 amino acids. CDR1 is MNHNS, CDR2 SASEGT, per germline. The V and J ends lost 3 bases and 2 bases respectively, with 7 bases between them. CDR3 in amino acids: CASSETGNYGYTF. The DNA for the CDR3 is TGTGCCAGCAGTGAGACGGGGAACTATGGCTACACCTTC.

This clone was counted between two and nine times. The chain links TRBV6-5 to TRBJ2-3; possibly TRBD2 for D (5 bases). CDR3 length: 14 amino acids. Germline V gene sequence: CDR1 MNHEY, CDR2 SVGAGI. The V end was cut by 6 bases, the J end by 0 bases, with 10 bases between. This CDR3 is CASSELGSTDTQYF. CDR3 bases: TGTGCCAGCAGCGAACTAGGAAGCACAGATACGCAGTATTTT.

The genes are TRBV13 and TRBJ2-7, with 10 bases that match TRBD1. The CDR3 runs 15 residues. Germline V lookup: CDR1 PRHDT, CDR2 FYEKMQ (reference sequence). The V segment lost 5 bases and the J segment 2 bases; nucleotides outside the gene matches: 6. This CDR3 is CASSPRTGGAYEQYF. The DNA of the CDR3 is TGTGCCAGCAGCCCCCGGACAGGGGGGGCCTACGAGCAGTACTTC.

The genes are TRBV5-5 and TRBJ2-2; TRBD1 matches at 7 bases. V shed 5 bases and J 0 bases; nucleotides not matched to a gene: 7. The CDR3 sequence is 16 residues long. Germline assignment: CDR1 SGHKS and CDR2 YYEKEE (reference sequence). CDR3 sequence (DNA): TGTGCCAGCAGAAGAACAGGGGAGTCGAACACCGGGGAGCTGTTTTTT. The encoded protein is CASRRTGESNTGELFF.

This chain joins TRBV7-9 and TRBJ2-5, with 7 bases that match TRBD2. Per the germline V gene, CDR1 is SEHNR and CDR2 is FQNEAQ (reference sequence). The V gene end was trimmed by 5 bases and the J gene end by 0 bases; junction bases not matched to a gene: 9. The CDR3 totals 16 residues. Here the CDR3 DNA reads TGTGCCAGCAGCCCCACCCCGGGACTACACCAAGAGACCCAGTACTTC. Translation: CASSPTPGLHQETQYF.

The V gene is TRBV5-5, the J gene TRBJ1-1; D might be TRBD1 (5 bases). The germline V and J ends were trimmed by 0 bases and 8 bases, with 5 bases remaining between them. The CDR3 contains 11 residues. Germline V lookup: CDR1 SGHKS, CDR2 YYEKEE (reference sequence). CDR3 bases: TGTGCCAGCAGCTTGGGGGGCGAAGCTTTCTTT. It yields the protein CASSLGGEAFF. The full variable domain, rest sourced from reference TRBV5-5 and TRBJ1-1, is DAGVTQSPTHLIKTRGQQVTLRCSPISGHKSVSWYQQVLGQGPQFIFQYYEKEERGRGNFPDRFSARQFPNYSSELNVNALLLGDSALYLCASSLGGEAFFGQGTRLTVV.

CDR3 in amino acids: CASSPGSGRTYEQYF. In nucleotides, the CDR3 is TGTGCCAGCAGCCCAGGGTCAGGGCGGACCTACGAGCAGTACTTC. This chain connects TRBV5-8 to TRBJ2-7; perhaps TRBD1 as D (5 bases). Per germline, CDR1 SGHTS and CDR2 YDEGEE. Trimming removed 4 bases at V and 2 bases at J, with 16 bases between. The CDR3 length is 15 residues.